This note documents a single T cell receptor (beta chain) sequence. Clones were read by immunoSEQ multiplex PCR, and TCRdb kept only the in-frame ones, dropping some. The table has 35,000 to 45,000 clones, about 75% seen once. The data were taken from a study of blood T cell repertoires in COVID-19. Study overall: Samples of COVID-19 (acute and convalescent) were obtained from the United States, Italy and Spain. PBMCs, B-cell-depleted T cells, or T cells provided the cDNA or gDNA that made up the material.

Trimming cost V 5 bases and J 8 bases, with 8 bases left between them. Germline-derived CDR1 and CDR2 are SGHTS and YDEGEE. The CDR3 loop spans 11 amino acids. The V gene is TRBV5-8, the J gene TRBJ2-1; weak D call: TRBD1 (6 bases). The TCR originated in a man between 65 and 85 years old with active or convalescent COVID-19. Sequenced sample: peripheral blood. The CDR3: CASRRQDEQFF. The CDR3 coding sequence is TGTGCCAGCAGACGACAGGATGAGCAGTTCTTC.